What follows describes a single T cell receptor (beta chain). Antigen: not known. This entry is derived from a study of T-cell reconstitution after alpha-beta-depleted transplantation in children. Study results and limitations: Recipient T cells and thymic progenitors that survived were the source of the high TCRbeta diversity seen at day 60 in some patients. It was reported that alpha-beta T cells came from several hundred expanded graft clones (about two months after transplant). Among T cells one year after transplant, newly produced cells accounted for most counts and diversity.

This sample's TCRbeta library carried unique molecular identifier barcodes. TCRdb re-called the PCR reads through MiXCR, storing one row per CDR3 protein. The sample comprises about 980,000 distinct CDR3 sequences, around 30% of which are singletons, and about 28% rests with the top ten. Trimming cost V 4 bases and J 7 bases, with 34 bases left between them. Germline CDR1 is MNHEY and CDR2 is SMNVEV (reference sequence). This CDR3 is built from 21 residues. The specimen was PBMCs, mostly from graft donor cells, collected 360 days after TCRalphabeta/CD19-depleted stem cell transplant. The sequence came from a boy under three years old who had a stem cell transplant for SCID, so the T cells may come from the graft donor. V is TRBV27 and J is TRBJ2-2; D may match TRBD1 or TRBD2 (5 bases each). The CDR3 reads CASSWGSLGLVFPERGGELFF. DNA for the CDR3: TGTGCCAGCAGTTGGGGGTCGCTGGGGCTAGTTTTTCCCGAACGCGGCGGGGAGCTGTTTTTT.